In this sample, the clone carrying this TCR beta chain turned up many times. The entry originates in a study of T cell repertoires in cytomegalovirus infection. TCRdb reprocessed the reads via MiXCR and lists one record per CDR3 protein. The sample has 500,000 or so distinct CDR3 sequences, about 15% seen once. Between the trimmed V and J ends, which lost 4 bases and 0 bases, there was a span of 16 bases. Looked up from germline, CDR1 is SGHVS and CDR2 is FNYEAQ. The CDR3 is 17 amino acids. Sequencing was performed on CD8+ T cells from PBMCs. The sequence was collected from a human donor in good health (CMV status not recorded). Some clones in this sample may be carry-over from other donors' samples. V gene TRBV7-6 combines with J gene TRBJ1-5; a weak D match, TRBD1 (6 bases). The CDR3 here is CASSSRGGGISNQPQHF. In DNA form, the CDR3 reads TGTGCCAGCAGCTCCCGGGGGGGCGGGATTAGCAATCAGCCCCAGCATTTT.